This T cell receptor beta chain was retrieved from a study of T cells in Graves' hyperthyroidism and ophthalmopathy. RNA transcripts served as the template for amplifying TCR beta CDR3 regions. The HTBI primer set drove a first-round RT-PCR of the TCR CDR3. TCRdb re-called the multiplex PCR reads through MiXCR, storing one row per CDR3 protein. The profile shows some 570,000 distinct CDR3 sequences, 15% to 20% of them singletons. The CDR3 covers 14 residues. Germline CDR1 SGHAT, CDR2 FQNNGV. J was trimmed by 6 bases and V by 6 bases; bases with no gene match: 7. This clonotype was counted at least ten times.

The receptor's source is a woman under 30 with Graves' ophthalmopathy. This sequence joins TRBV11-2 and TRBJ2-2; TRBD1 aligns across 7 bases. Sequencing was done on a sample of blood. The CDR3 loop reads CASRDVTGPGELFF. For the CDR3, the DNA is TGTGCCAGCAGGGATGTGACAGGGCCCGGGGAGCTGTTTTTT.